This is a list of T cell receptor beta chains from one sample in a study of blood T cell repertoires in COVID-19. Here immunoSEQ multiplex PCR was the method, and the copy in TCRdb shows in-frame clones only, minus some. There are some 360,000 clones in the sample; more than 70% occur only once, and 2.3% lies in the top ten. Input material: peripheral blood. Receptor source: a woman aged 55-75 years with COVID-19, enrolled during active disease. The CDR3 runs from the conserved cysteine through the conserved F or W. A D gene is named only where the DNA matches it firmly. Expanded clones get a size class; other rows say once, few or many, or leave the size out.

D gene,clone size,V gene,CDR3 protein
-,-,TRBV5-8,CASSFLTVRTGELFF
-,-,TRBV5-4,CASSYATGFSYGYTF
TRBD1,once,TRBV18,CASSPWTGLSYNEQFF
-,-,TRBV7-2,CASSLIRGTEAFF
-,-,TRBV3-1/TRBV3-2,CASSQSSETQYF
-,few,TRBV29-1,CSVMGSSWTEAFF
-,-,TRBV7-8,CASSFQEEQYF
-,-,TRBV9,CASKRGIGTYGYTF
TRBD1,-,TRBV19,CASTPTGVLNIQYF
TRBD2,-,TRBV4-2,CASSQRSGGAKYNEQFF
-,-,TRBV30,CACTERGQPQHF
-,-,TRBV30,CAWSVRDSGNTIYF
-,-,TRBV25-1,CASSEYETGISGANVLTF
TRBD1,-,TRBV5-6,CASSQGQGLLAQHF
TRBD1,-,TRBV24-1,CATSETDRALHF
-,-,TRBV11-3,CASSYRLNTEAFF
-,-,TRBV5-6,CASSLSGPSSSEQYF
-,few,TRBV27,CASSLTRQSPNSPLHF
-,-,TRBV6-2/TRBV6-3,CASSPWTVTNTEAFF
-,once,TRBV23-1,CASSQFVTGTSTDTQYF
TRBD1,-,TRBV3-1/TRBV3-2,CASSLRQGGNEKLFF
-,-,TRBV24-1,CATSDYSVRRNSPLHF
TRBD1,-,TRBV10-3,CAISGQGGNSPLHF
TRBD1,-,TRBV7-2,CASREGQVPYNSPLHF
TRBD2,-,TRBV3-1/TRBV3-2,CASSQDLGGGAGEQFF
-,-,TRBV7-3,CASSLTRVAEAFF
TRBD1,-,TRBV2,CASRDMGQTNYGYTF
-,-,TRBV6-2/TRBV6-3,CASSYFVTASVNYGYTF
TRBD1,once,TRBV12-3/TRBV12-4,CASRGTGFSEQFF
-,-,TRBV5-1,CASTRGGTNYGYTF
TRBD1,-,TRBV19,CASKTGPSTDTQYF
-,-,TRBV3-1/TRBV3-2,CASSLRAGKGGYTF
-,-,TRBV7-2,CASSYDGTKYNEQFF
-,-,TRBV4-1,CASSLLPTRGNQPQHF
TRBD1,-,TRBV28,CASSPRGLGEKLFF
-,once,TRBV5-1,CASSLVAGEWETQYF
TRBD2,-,TRBV7-3,CASSSSGGAGEQFF
-,-,TRBV30,CAWTKGSQTNEKLFF
TRBD1,-,TRBV3-1/TRBV3-2,CASTPGQGADGYTF
TRBD2,-,TRBV9,CASSATSGGVADTQYF
TRBD2,-,TRBV7-2,CASSPESTSGGVSDTQYF
-,-,TRBV6-5,CASSPTYGGYEQYF